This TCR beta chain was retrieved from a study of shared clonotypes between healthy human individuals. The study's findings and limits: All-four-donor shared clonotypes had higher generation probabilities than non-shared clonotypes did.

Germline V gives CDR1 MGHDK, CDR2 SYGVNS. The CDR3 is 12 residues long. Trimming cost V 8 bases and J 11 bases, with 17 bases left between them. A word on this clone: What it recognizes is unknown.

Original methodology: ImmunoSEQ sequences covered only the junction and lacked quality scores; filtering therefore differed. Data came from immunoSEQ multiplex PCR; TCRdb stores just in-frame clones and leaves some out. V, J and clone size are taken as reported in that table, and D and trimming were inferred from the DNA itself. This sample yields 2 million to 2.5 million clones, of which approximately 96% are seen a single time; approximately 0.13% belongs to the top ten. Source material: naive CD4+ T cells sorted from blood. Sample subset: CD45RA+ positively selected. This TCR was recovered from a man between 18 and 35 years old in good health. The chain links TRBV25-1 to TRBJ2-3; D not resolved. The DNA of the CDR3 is TGTGCCAGCTTACAGACGGTGGGTAAGCAGTATTTT. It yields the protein CASLQTVGKQYF.